This TCR beta chain is drawn from a study of T cell responses to AZD1222 COVID-19 vaccine. Study findings and constraints: It should be noted that donors were predominantly white British and more often female, and clonal diversity was possibly underestimated. Seropositive AZD1222 recipients at baseline numbered only five or six. Reportedly, nearly half of unique spike TCRs recognized epitopes outside B.1.351/B.1.1.7 mutations.

With V trimmed by 0 bases and J by 4 bases, 14 bases remained unmatched. Per germline, CDR1 SGHRS and CDR2 YFSETQ. The CDR3 covers 18 residues. This clone was observed a single time. Its antigen is not known. The method was immunoSEQ multiplex PCR; TCRdb's version includes in-frame clones alone and lacks a portion of them. Seen here are over 110,000 clones, 80% to 90% observed once, and the top ten hold 1.5% to 2%. Material: peripheral blood, obtained on day 0 of AZD1222 vaccination. This TCR came from an adult in good health. The V and J genes are TRBV5-1 and TRBJ1-2, with TRBD1 identical over 8 bases. The CDR3 protein is CASSLVARIRDRSYGYTF. The CDR3 DNA sequence: TGCGCCAGCAGCTTGGTGGCAAGGATCCGGGACAGGAGCTATGGCTACACCTTC.